The sequence of this T cell receptor (beta chain) was determined in a study of human T cells and chemical hapten exposure. TCRdb fed the RACE reads into MiXCR, producing one record per CDR3 protein. The repertoire holds under 450,000 distinct CDR3 sequences, with around 5% as singletons. With 8 bases removed from V and 0 bases from J, the gap between germline ends came to 8 bases. Germline CDR1 is LNHDA and CDR2 is SQIVND (reference sequence). The CDR3 contains 14 residues. Study-wide points: TCRs whose frequency exceeded 1 in 1000 remained the same following DPC sensitization.

As regards this clonotype: Its antigen remains unidentified.

Time point indicated: patch test 1, 2 weeks after DPC sensitization. Treatment specified: therapeutic diphenylcyclopropenone sensitization with weekly scalp DPC. Blood draws came first, before each patch test. The sample in question was whole blood, obtained in connection with sensitization to the hapten diphenylcyclopropenone (DPC). This receptor was taken from a woman in her forties or fifties with alopecia areata. Some clones in this sample may be carry-over from other donors' samples. This chain links TRBV19 with TRBJ2-6, with no clear D. CDR3 DNA sequence: TGTGCCAGTCGCCTGAGCTCTGGGGCCAACGTCCTGACTTTC. Protein product: CASRLSSGANVLTF.